The 12 T cell receptor beta chains below come from one sample, sequenced in a study of naive and memory T cell subsets. Both TRBC1 and TRBC2 were covered by a beta constant-region primer of two equimolar oligonucleotides. TCRdb passed the UMI-ligation and nested PCR reads through MiXCR, listing each CDR3 protein once. The profile shows approximately 89,000 distinct CDR3 sequences, 7% to 8% of them singletons. Material for sequencing was central memory CD4+ T cells from blood. All receptors come from a human donor in good health.

This clonotype appeared many times. This chain joins TRBV9 and TRBJ2-3; D uncertain. The germline CDR1 and CDR2 sequences are SGDLS and YYNGEE. With 1 base removed from V and 4 bases from J, the gap between germline ends came to 10 bases. The CDR3 loop spans 14 amino acids. In DNA form, the CDR3 reads TGTGCCAGCAGCGTAACTGGGCGATCAGATACGCAGTATTTT. Protein product: CASSVTGRSDTQYF.

The chain recombines TRBV3-1 with TRBJ2-5; D may be TRBD2 (6 bases). Germline-derived CDR1 and CDR2 are LGHDT and YNNKEL (reference sequence). V was cut by 2 bases and J by 5 bases, with 9 bases left in between. The CDR3 sequence is 13 residues long. The CDR3 region is CASSQSRGETQYF. In DNA form, the CDR3 reads TGTGCCAGCAGCCAATCCCGGGGGGAGACCCAGTACTTC.

This clonotype has a handful of counts. The chain recombines TRBV5-4 with TRBJ2-5; unclear D gene. The CDR3 totals 13 residues. The germline V gene encodes CDR1 SGHNT and CDR2 YYREEE (reference sequence). The germline V and J ends were trimmed by 4 bases and 2 bases, with 9 bases remaining between them. CDR3 sequence (DNA): TGTGCCAGCAGCGTAAGTCGTCAAGAGACCCAGTACTTC. Protein: CASSVSRQETQYF.

The V and J genes are TRBV28 and TRBJ2-3; D is uncertain. V lost 8 bases to trimming and J lost 2 bases, with 11 bases between them. Germline V lookup: CDR1 MDHEN, CDR2 SYDVKM. The CDR3 sequence is 13 residues long. CDR3 DNA sequence: TGTGCCAGCTTTAACAGATACACAGATACGCAGTATTTT. Translating gives CASFNRYTDTQYF.

This clonotype came up many times. The chain has TRBV2 and TRBJ1-2; D gene uncertain. Trimming removed 5 bases at V and 2 bases at J, with 3 bases between. The CDR3 consists of 11 residues. Germline V gene data show CDR1 as SNHLY and CDR2 as FYNNEI. CDR3 DNA: TGTGCCAGCAGTCAGAACTATGGCTACACCTTC. Its protein is CASSQNYGYTF.

The chain couples TRBV28 to TRBJ2-3; D remains unclear. The V and J ends lost 5 bases and 2 bases respectively, with 8 bases between them. Looked up from germline, CDR1 is MDHEN and CDR2 is SYDVKM. This CDR3 spans 13 amino acids. CDR3 region: CASSTAPTDTQYF. CDR3 DNA sequence: TGTGCCAGCAGTACCGCCCCCACAGATACGCAGTATTTT. The variable domain in full, with the rest retrieved from reference TRBV28 and TRBJ2-3, is DVKVTQSSRYLVKRTGEKVFLECVQDMDHENMFWYRQDPGLGLRLIYFSYDVKMKEKGDIPEGYSVSREKKERFSLILESASTNQTSMYLCASSTAPTDTQYFGPGTRLTVL.

This clonotype showed up just a few times. V usage is TRBV6-2 or TRBV6-3 and J usage is TRBJ2-6; D gene uncertain. Trimming shortened V by 6 bases and J by 1 base, and 13 bases separated the two germline ends. Germline V gene data show CDR1 as MNHEY and CDR2 as SVGEGT. The CDR3 has 16 residues. The CDR3 DNA follows: TGTGCCAGCAGCTCCCACTGGGATTCTGGGGCCAACGTCCTGACTTTC. It encodes CASSSHWDSGANVLTF.

There are many counts of this clonotype. The chain couples TRBV7-6 to TRBJ2-6; D remains ambiguous. Germline V gene data show CDR1 as SGHVS and CDR2 as FNYEAQ. The CDR3 runs 15 residues. The V end lost 4 bases, the J end lost 4 bases, and 11 bases lay between the germline ends. The chain's CDR3 is CASSWGVKGANVLTF. CDR3 DNA sequence: TGTGCCAGCAGCTGGGGTGTCAAGGGGGCCAACGTCCTGACTTTC.

This clonotype has ten or more counts. The chain employs TRBV27 and TRBJ2-3; D unresolved. V dropped 3 bases and J dropped 1 base, with 8 bases sitting between them. The CDR3 has 14 residues. CDR1 is MNHEY, CDR2 SMNVEV, per germline (reference sequence). The CDR3 DNA is TGTGCCAGCAGTTTTGCGATCGGCACAGATACGCAGTATTTT. It specifies CASSFAIGTDTQYF.

This clonotype was recorded at least ten times. The chain couples TRBV12-3 or TRBV12-4 to TRBJ1-5, with D hard to call. The length of the CDR3 is 15 residues. Trimming stripped 8 bases from V and 2 bases from J, with 16 bases between. CDR3 residues: CASGVGSGGNQPQHF. The DNA of the CDR3 is TGTGCCAGCGGGGTCGGCAGCGGGGGCAATCAGCCCCAGCATTTT.

This clonotype was recorded at least ten times. J is TRBJ1-4 and V is TRBV20-1, with a tentative D call TRBD1 (6 bases). Trimming removed 7 bases at V and 4 bases at J, with 13 bases between. The length of the CDR3 is 13 residues. Germline V gene data show CDR1 as DFQATT and CDR2 as SNEGSKA (reference sequence). The CDR3 loop is CSVPGAYNEKLFF. The CDR3, as DNA: TGCAGTGTACCGGGGGCTTATAATGAAAAACTGTTTTTT.

This clonotype was seen ten or more times. The rearrangement links TRBV29-1 to TRBJ1-1, with TRBD1 identical over 10 bases. The CDR3 extends over 16 amino acids. From germline, CDR1 is SQVTM and CDR2 ANQGSEA. Trimming removed 2 bases from V and 4 bases from J; junction bases left unmatched: 10. DNA for the CDR3: TGCAGCGTTGAAAGGATGAGTAGGGACAGGGGCACTGAAGCTTTCTTT. Translating it yields CSVERMSRDRGTEAFF. Full variable domain (remainder filled in from reference TRBV29-1 and TRBJ1-1): SAVISQKPSRDICQRGTSLTIQCQVDSQVTMMFWYRQQPGQSLTLIATANQGSEATYESGFVIDKFPISRPNLTFSTLTVSNMSPEDSSIYLCSVERMSRDRGTEAFFGQGTRLTVV.